This T cell receptor beta chain was profiled in a study of molecular identifiers for immune sequencing clone quantification. Using a CD8+CD4-CCR7+CD45RA+ phenotype, naive CD8 T cells were sorted. Listed TCR primers, together with previously described methods, were used for the bulk TCR libraries. Using its own MiXCR run on the PCR reads, TCRdb lists one record per CDR3 protein. The sample has approximately 680,000 distinct CDR3 sequences, less than 30% seen once. Germline V CDR1 and CDR2: MDHEN, SYDVKM. V shed 2 bases, J shed 1 base, and the junction held 5 bases outside the gene matches. The CDR3 consists of 18 residues. Broader study findings: Same-barcode identical TCR molecules could make highly expanded clones look smaller than they are.

This clonotype showed up just once. Its antigen is not known. The specimen sequenced was naive CD8+ T cells from blood, with Jurkat cell RNA spiked in. Subset reported: FACS-sorted CD8+CD4-CCR7+CD45RA+ naive T cells. The rearrangement uses TRBV28 and TRBJ2-7, with 16 bases aligning to TRBD2. The receptor was derived from a human donor in good health. Some libraries in this study had Jurkat cell RNA spiked in. CDR3 sequence: CASSLGSGLAGGSYEQYF. CDR3 coding DNA: TGTGCCAGCAGTTTAGGTTCGGGACTAGCGGGAGGGTCCTACGAGCAGTACTTC.